This T cell receptor beta chain was recorded in a study of T cell responses to AZD1222 COVID-19 vaccine. Study details: Second doses at about 4 or about 12 weeks were pooled.

Sequencing used immunoSEQ multiplex PCR; TCRdb keeps in-frame clones, though not all of them. The sample consists of around 160,000 clones, about nine tenths of them appearing once. General study results and limits: Across the whole spike, CD4 TCRs peaked at regions 160-218 and 743-854. Targets within unmutated variant regions were reportedly found for nearly half of spike-specific TCRs. Donors were mostly white British, more females; clonal diversity possibly underestimated.

In the case of this clone: Antigen: not known.

From germline, CDR1 is SEHNR and CDR2 FQNEAQ (reference sequence). This CDR3 region has 16 residues. The V end was cut by 3 bases, the J end by 0 bases, with 12 bases between. The TCR comes from an adult in good health. The source was peripheral blood, collected on day 0 of AZD1222 vaccination. The chain has TRBV7-9 and TRBJ1-3; D is unclear. In DNA, the CDR3 is TGTGCCAGCAGCTTTCGGTCTTCGAGCTCTGGAAACACCATATATTTT. This encodes CASSFRSSSSGNTIYF.